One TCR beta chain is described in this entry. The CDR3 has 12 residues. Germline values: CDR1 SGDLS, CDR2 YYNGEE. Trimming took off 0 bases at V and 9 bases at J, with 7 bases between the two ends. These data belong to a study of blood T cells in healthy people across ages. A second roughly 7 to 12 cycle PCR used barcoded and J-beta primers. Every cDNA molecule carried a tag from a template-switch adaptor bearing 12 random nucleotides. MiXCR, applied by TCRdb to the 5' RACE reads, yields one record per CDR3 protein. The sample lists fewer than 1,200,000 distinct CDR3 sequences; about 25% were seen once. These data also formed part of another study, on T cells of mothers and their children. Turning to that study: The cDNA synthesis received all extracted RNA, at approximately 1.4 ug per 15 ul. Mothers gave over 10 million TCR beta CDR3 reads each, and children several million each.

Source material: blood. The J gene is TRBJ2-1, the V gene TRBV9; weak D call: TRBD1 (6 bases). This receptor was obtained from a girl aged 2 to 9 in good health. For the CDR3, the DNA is TGTGCCAGCAGCGTAGAGGGGGTTGAGCAGTTCTTC. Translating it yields CASSVEGVEQFF.